These T cell receptor beta chains were read from a single sample in a study of shared clonotypes between healthy human individuals. Libraries were prepared by immunoSEQ multiplex PCR; TCRdb keeps only in-frame clonotypes and omits some of them. The sample has over a million clones; 98% are singletons. The sequenced material came from naive CD4+ T cells sorted from blood. The receptors here all came from a young man in good health. CDR3s include the opening cysteine and the closing phenylalanine or tryptophan. The D gene is left open where the match is weak. Size is omitted from some rows. Given values are once, few, many or a class for expanded clones.

>.|TRBV7-8|TRBJ2-7|.
CASSFSYRTTPARGYEQYF
TGTGCCAGCAGCTTCTCCTATCGGACGACCCCGGCGAGGGGATACGAGCAGTACTTC
>.|TRBV28|TRBJ1-1|.
CASLGGRTEAFF
TGTGCCAGCTTAGGGGGACGGACTGAAGCTTTCTTT
>.|TRBV4-1|TRBJ1-5|.
CASSQREDQPQHF
TGCGCCAGCAGCCAAAGGGAGGATCAGCCCCAGCATTTT
>.|TRBV18|TRBJ2-5|once
CASSPDGSWPETQYF
TGTGCCAGCTCACCGGACGGATCTTGGCCAGAGACCCAGTACTTC
>.|TRBV9|TRBJ2-5|.
CASSVAVGRETQYF
TGTGCCAGCAGCGTAGCAGTAGGGCGGGAGACCCAGTACTTC
>TRBD2|TRBV9|TRBJ2-1|.
CASSSRTSQEQFF
TGTGCCAGCAGCTCTAGGACTAGCCAGGAGCAGTTCTTC
>TRBD1|TRBV6-6|TRBJ2-7|.
CASSKGQGVSYEQYF
TGTGCCAGCAGTAAGGGACAGGGTGTTTCCTACGAGCAGTACTTC
>.|TRBV4-1|TRBJ2-7|.
CASSKGPGQQREQYF
TGCGCCAGCAGTAAAGGGCCAGGGCAGCAACGCGAGCAGTACTTC
>.|TRBV4-3|TRBJ2-6|.
CASSRRVSRSGANVLTF
TGCGCCAGCAGCCGTCGGGTCTCCCGCTCTGGGGCCAACGTCCTGACTTTC
>.|TRBV9|TRBJ2-7|.
CASSVGDMAPYEQYF
TGTGCCAGCAGCGTAGGGGACATGGCCCCCTACGAGCAGTACTTC
>TRBD2|TRBV9|TRBJ2-7|.
CASSVGIAGHYEQYF
TGTGCCAGCAGCGTAGGGATAGCGGGACACTACGAGCAGTACTTC
>TRBD1|TRBV5-1|TRBJ1-2|.
CASSLGGDGYTF
TGCGCCAGCAGCCTAGGGGGCGATGGCTACACCTTC
>TRBD2|TRBV28|TRBJ2-3|.
CASSFAVAGGLGRTDTQYF
TGTGCCAGCAGTTTTGCGGTAGCGGGAGGATTGGGAAGGACAGATACGCAGTATTTT
>.|TRBV15|TRBJ2-5|.
CATSRGLSETQYF
TGTGCCACCAGCAGGGGACTGTCAGAGACCCAGTACTTC
>.|TRBV15|TRBJ2-1|.
CATSRDNSYVYNEQFF
TGTGCCACCAGCAGAGACAACAGCTACGTTTACAATGAGCAGTTCTTC
>.|TRBV11-2|TRBJ2-5|.
CASSLDGRSGLQETQYF
TGTGCCAGCAGCTTAGACGGCAGGTCAGGACTGCAAGAGACCCAGTACTTC
>.|TRBV28|TRBJ2-7|.
CASSFWPGRGNYEQYF
TGTGCCAGCAGTTTTTGGCCGGGCAGGGGTAACTACGAGCAGTACTTC
>TRBD2|TRBV29-1|TRBJ2-1|.
CSVDAGVNYNEQFF
TGCAGCGTTGATGCGGGAGTAAACTACAATGAGCAGTTCTTC
>.|TRBV5-1|TRBJ2-6|.
CASSLFSGGISSGANVLTF
TGCGCCAGCAGCTTGTTTAGTGGAGGGATCTCTTCTGGGGCCAACGTCCTGACTTTC
>TRBD1|TRBV7-8|TRBJ1-5|.
CAVGQGRNQPQHF
TGTGCCGTCGGACAGGGAAGAAATCAGCCCCAGCATTTT
>.|TRBV6-5|TRBJ2-7|.
CASSLRESYEQYF
TGTGCCAGCAGTCTAAGGGAATCCTACGAGCAGTACTTC
>.|TRBV29-1|TRBJ1-2|.
CSVDLTGNYGYTF
TGCAGCGTTGATCTAACAGGGAACTATGGCTACACCTTC
>TRBD2|TRBV14|TRBJ2-5|.
CASSQGSISGRQETQYF
TGTGCCAGCAGCCAAGGCTCCATTAGCGGGAGGCAAGAGACCCAGTACTTC
>TRBD2|TRBV7-9|TRBJ2-1|.
CASSYGLAGVVEQFF
TGTGCCAGCAGCTATGGACTAGCGGGAGTGGTTGAGCAGTTCTTC
>.|TRBV5-4|TRBJ2-5|.
CASSLPYGGGPKYF
TGTGCCAGCAGCTTACCATACGGCGGGGGCCCTAAGTACTTC
>.|TRBV4-3|TRBJ1-2|.
CASSQGGAWDYGYTF
TGCGCCAGCAGCCAAGGGGGGGCGTGGGACTATGGCTACACCTTC
>TRBD1|TRBV28|TRBJ1-2|.
CASRYTGGGGYTF
TGTGCCAGCAGATATACAGGGGGCGGAGGCTACACCTTC
>.|TRBV7-9|TRBJ2-2|.
CASSLALAAPNTGELFF
TGTGCCAGCAGCTTAGCGCTGGCGGCGCCGAACACCGGGGAGCTGTTTTTT
>TRBD1|TRBV4-1|TRBJ1-2|.
CASSQAGTAGYGYTF
TGCGCCAGCAGCCAAGCCGGGACAGCGGGGTATGGCTACACCTTC
>TRBD1|TRBV30|TRBJ2-7|.
CASTYPGQGLGGEQYF
TGTGCCTCCACCTACCCAGGACAGGGTCTAGGTGGGGAGCAGTACTTC
>.|TRBV7-6|TRBJ2-5|.
CASSLSLGETQYF
TGTGCCAGCAGCTTATCCCTAGGAGAGACCCAGTACTTC
>TRBD1|TRBV5-1|TRBJ2-1|.
CASSHRTGRDNEQFF
TGCGCCAGCAGCCACAGGACAGGGCGGGACAATGAGCAGTTCTTC
>TRBD2|TRBV28|TRBJ2-3|.
CASSTSGSKFAQYF
TGTGCCAGCAGTACTAGCGGGAGTAAGTTTGCGCAGTATTTT
>.|TRBV7-2|TRBJ2-5|.
CASSLATDGSETQYF
TGTGCCAGCAGCTTAGCCACGGACGGCTCAGAGACCCAGTACTTC
>TRBD1|TRBV5-1|TRBJ2-2|.
CASSRAGQAGSGELFF
TGCGCCAGCAGCCGGGCGGGACAGGCGGGATCCGGGGAGCTGTTTTTT
>.|TRBV18|TRBJ1-4|.
CASSPQQGSNEKLFF
TGTGCCAGCTCACCACAACAGGGTTCTAATGAAAAACTGTTTTTT
>.|TRBV12-2|TRBJ2-7|once
CASRSLLKGSYEQYF
TGTGCAAGTCGCTCCCTATTGAAAGGATCCTACGAGCAGTACTTC
>.|TRBV2|TRBJ1-1|.
CASSQQQGNTEAFF
TGTGCCAGCAGTCAACAACAGGGAAACACTGAAGCTTTCTTT
>.|TRBV9|TRBJ1-3|few
CASSVAGLEDTIYF
TGTGCCAGCAGCGTAGCAGGGCTAGAGGACACCATATATTTT
>.|TRBV11-2|TRBJ2-7|.
CASSTRTPLLREQYF
TGTGCCAGCAGCACCCGGACCCCTCTTCTGAGGGAGCAGTACTTC
>.|TRBV5-6|TRBJ2-1|.
CASSLARSGYYNEQFF
TGTGCCAGCAGCTTGGCACGTTCGGGCTACTACAATGAGCAGTTCTTC
>.|TRBV7-2|TRBJ2-1|.
CASSLGGTINEQFF
TGTGCCAGCAGCTTAGGGGGGACAATTAATGAGCAGTTCTTC
>.|TRBV7-2|TRBJ1-5|.
CASSLGGLGNQPQHF
TGTGCCAGCAGCTTAGGAGGGCTTGGCAATCAGCCCCAGCATTTT
>TRBD2|TRBV29-1|TRBJ2-5|once
CSVSGRAQETQYF
TGCAGCGTTAGCGGGAGGGCCCAGGAGACCCAGTACTTC
>TRBD2|TRBV6-1|TRBJ2-3|.
CASRSSGRADTQYF
TGTGCCAGCAGGTCTAGCGGGAGGGCAGATACGCAGTATTTT
>.|TRBV10-3|TRBJ2-7|.
CAISEGRGRGEQYF
TGTGCCATCAGTGAGGGCAGGGGAAGGGGCGAGCAGTACTTC
>TRBD1|TRBV11-3|TRBJ2-5|.
CASSPRQGGETQYF
TGTGCCAGCAGCCCGAGACAGGGCGGGGAGACCCAGTACTTC
>TRBD2|TRBV18|TRBJ2-7|.
CASSPGTSHGSYEQYF
TGTGCCAGCTCACCCGGGACTAGCCATGGCTCCTACGAGCAGTACTTC
>TRBD1|TRBV28|TRBJ1-5|.
CASSGTVLSNQPQHF
TGTGCCAGCAGTGGGACAGTCTTAAGCAATCAGCCCCAGCATTTT